This T cell receptor (beta chain) came from a study of tumor and adjacent non-tumor tissue in lung cancer. Study outcomes and limitations: Top 100 clones took a larger repertoire share in normal lung.

Germline V CDR1 and CDR2: SGHDT, YYEEEE. The CDR3 has 15 residues. Concerning this clonotype: As yet, its antigen is unknown. Sequence at one end of the junction differs from germline and may be a read error.

This sample's RNA came from whole unsorted tissue. Three rounds of nested PCR, following a modified ARM-PCR protocol, produced the TCRbeta library. TCRdb reprocessed the multiplex PCR reads via MiXCR and lists one record per CDR3 protein. The sample contains around 74,000 distinct CDR3 sequences, around two thirds of which appear only once. V usage is TRBV5-6 and J usage is TRBJ2-5; TRBD2 agrees at 8 bases. The clonotype originates from a woman between 70 and 85 years old with non-small cell lung cancer. The sequenced sample consisted of lung tumor tissue. Written as DNA, the CDR3 is TGTGCTAGCAGCCTCATGGAACTAGCGGAAGAGACCCAGTACTTC. Its protein is CASSLMELAEETQYF.